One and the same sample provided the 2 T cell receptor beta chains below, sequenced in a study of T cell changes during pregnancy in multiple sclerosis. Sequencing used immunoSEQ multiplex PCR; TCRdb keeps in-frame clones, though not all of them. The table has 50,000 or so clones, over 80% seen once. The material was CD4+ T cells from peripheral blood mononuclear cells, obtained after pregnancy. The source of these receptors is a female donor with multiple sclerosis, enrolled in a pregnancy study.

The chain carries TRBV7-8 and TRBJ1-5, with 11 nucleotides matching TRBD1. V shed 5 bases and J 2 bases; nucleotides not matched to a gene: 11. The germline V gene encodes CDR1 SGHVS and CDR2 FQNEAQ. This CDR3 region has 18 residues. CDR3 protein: CASSPAGTGGWGNQPQHF. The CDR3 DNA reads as TGTGCCAGCAGCCCTGCCGGGACAGGGGGGTGGGGCAATCAGCCCCAGCATTTT. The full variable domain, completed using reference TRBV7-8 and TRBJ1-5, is GAGVSQSPRYKVAKRGQDVALRCDPISGHVSLFWYQQALGQGPEFLTYFQNEAQLDKSGLPSDRFFAERPEGSVSTLKIQRTQQEDSAVYLCASSPAGTGGWGNQPQHFGDGTRLSIL.

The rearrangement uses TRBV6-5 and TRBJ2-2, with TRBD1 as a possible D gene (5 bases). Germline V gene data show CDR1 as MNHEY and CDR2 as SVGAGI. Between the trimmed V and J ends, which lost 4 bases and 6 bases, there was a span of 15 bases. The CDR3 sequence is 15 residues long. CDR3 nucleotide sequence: TGTGCCAGCAGTTCGTCCTGGGGCGGATCCGGGGAGCTGTTTTTT. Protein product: CASSSSWGGSGELFF.